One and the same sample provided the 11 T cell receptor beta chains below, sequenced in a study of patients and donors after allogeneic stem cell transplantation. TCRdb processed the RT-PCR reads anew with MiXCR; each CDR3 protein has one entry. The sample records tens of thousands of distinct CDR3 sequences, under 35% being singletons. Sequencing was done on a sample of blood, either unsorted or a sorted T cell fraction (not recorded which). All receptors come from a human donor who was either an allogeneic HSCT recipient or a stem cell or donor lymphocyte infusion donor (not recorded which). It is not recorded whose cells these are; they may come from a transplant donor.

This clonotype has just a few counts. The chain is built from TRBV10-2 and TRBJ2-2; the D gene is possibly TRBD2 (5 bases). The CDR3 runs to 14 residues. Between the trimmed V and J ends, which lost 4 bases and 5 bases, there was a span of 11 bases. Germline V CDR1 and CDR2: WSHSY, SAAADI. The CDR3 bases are TGCGCCAGCAGTGTCGGCGGAGGAACCGGGGAGCTGTTTTTT. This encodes CASSVGGGTGELFF.

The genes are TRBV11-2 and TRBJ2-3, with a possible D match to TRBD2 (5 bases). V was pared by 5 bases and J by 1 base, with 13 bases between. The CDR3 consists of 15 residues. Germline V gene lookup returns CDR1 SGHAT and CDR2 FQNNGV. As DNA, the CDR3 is TGTGCCAGCAGCCCGGTCGGGCGGGGCACAGATACGCAGTATTTT. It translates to CASSPVGRGTDTQYF. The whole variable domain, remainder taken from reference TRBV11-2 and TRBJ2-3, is EAGVAQSPRYKIIEKRQSVAFWCNPISGHATLYWYQQILGQGPKLLIQFQNNGVVDDSQLPKDRFSAERLKGVDSTLKIQPAKLEDSAVYLCASSPVGRGTDTQYFGPGTRLTVL.

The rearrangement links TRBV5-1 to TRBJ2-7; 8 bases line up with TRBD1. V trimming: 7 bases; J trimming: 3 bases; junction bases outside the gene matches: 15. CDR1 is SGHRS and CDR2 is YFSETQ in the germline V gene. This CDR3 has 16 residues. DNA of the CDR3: TGCGCCAGCCGGACAGGACAGGGTGGTTTCGGCTACGAGCAGTACTTC. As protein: CASRTGQGGFGYEQYF.

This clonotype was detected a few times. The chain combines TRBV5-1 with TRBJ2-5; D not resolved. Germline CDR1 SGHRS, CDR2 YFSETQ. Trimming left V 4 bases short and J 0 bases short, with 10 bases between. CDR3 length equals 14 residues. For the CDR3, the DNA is TGCGCCAGCAGCCTAACACCGTACCAAGAGACCCAGTACTTC. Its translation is CASSLTPYQETQYF.

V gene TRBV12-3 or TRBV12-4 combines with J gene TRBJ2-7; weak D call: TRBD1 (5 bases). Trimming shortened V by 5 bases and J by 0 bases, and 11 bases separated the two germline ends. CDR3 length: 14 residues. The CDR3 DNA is TGTGCCAGCAGTCCCAGGGCTAGCTCCTACGAGCAGTACTTC. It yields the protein CASSPRASSYEQYF.

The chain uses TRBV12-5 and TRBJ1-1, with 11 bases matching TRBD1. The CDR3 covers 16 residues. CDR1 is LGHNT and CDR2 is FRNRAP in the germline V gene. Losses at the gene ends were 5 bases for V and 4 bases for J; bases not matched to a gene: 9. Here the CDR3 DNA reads TGTGCTAGTGGTCTAGGGACAGGGGGATTGGTCACTGAAGCTTTCTTT. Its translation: CASGLGTGGLVTEAFF.

The CDR3 here is CATSRDHDPRRYGYTF. The DNA of the CDR3 is TGTGCCACCAGCAGAGATCACGACCCCCGGCGATATGGCTACACCTTC. This sequence joins TRBV15 and TRBJ1-2; D is unclear. CDR3 length equals 16 residues. Germline V CDR1 and CDR2: LNHNV, YYDKDF (reference sequence). The V end lost 0 bases, the J end lost 5 bases, and 16 bases lay between the germline ends.

The CDR3 sequence: CASSSRTATTGELFF. The CDR3, as DNA: TGCGCCAGCAGCTCCCGGACAGCGACCACCGGGGAGCTGTTTTTT. J is TRBJ2-2 and V is TRBV5-1; tentatively, D is TRBD1 (6 bases). CDR3 length: 15 residues. Germline values: CDR1 SGHRS, CDR2 YFSETQ. With 3 bases removed from V and 4 bases from J, the gap between germline ends came to 13 bases. The full variable domain, rest sourced from reference TRBV5-1 and TRBJ2-2, is KAGVTQTPRYLIKTRGQQVTLSCSPISGHRSVSWYQQTPGQGLQFLFEYFSETQRNKGNFPGRFSGRQFSNSRSEMNVSTLELGDSALYLCASSSRTATTGELFFGEGSRLTVL.

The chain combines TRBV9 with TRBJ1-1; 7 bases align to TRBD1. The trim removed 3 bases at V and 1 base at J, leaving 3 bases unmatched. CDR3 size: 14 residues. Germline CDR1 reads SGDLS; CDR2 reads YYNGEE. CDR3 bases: TGTGCCAGCAGCGGACAGGGTGAGAACACTGAAGCTTTCTTT. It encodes CASSGQGENTEAFF. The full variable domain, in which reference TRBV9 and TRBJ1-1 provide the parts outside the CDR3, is DSGVTQTPKHLITATGQRVTLRCSPRSGDLSVYWYQQSLDQGLQFLIQYYNGEERAKGNILERFSAQQFPDLHSELNLSSLELGDSALYFCASSGQGENTEAFFGQGTRLTVV.

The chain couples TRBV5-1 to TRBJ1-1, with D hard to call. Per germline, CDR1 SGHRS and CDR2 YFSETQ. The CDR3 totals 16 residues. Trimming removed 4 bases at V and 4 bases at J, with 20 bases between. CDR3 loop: CASSEGSRGSGTEAFF. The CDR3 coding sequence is TGCGCCAGCAGCGAAGGATCTCGGGGTAGTGGCACTGAAGCTTTCTTT.

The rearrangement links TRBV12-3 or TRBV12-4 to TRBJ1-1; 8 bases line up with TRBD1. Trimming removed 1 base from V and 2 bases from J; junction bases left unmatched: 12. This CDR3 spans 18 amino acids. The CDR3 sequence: CASSLGRGRFPYNTEAFF. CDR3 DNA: TGTGCCAGCAGTTTAGGCAGGGGGCGCTTTCCATATAACACTGAAGCTTTCTTT.